This is a list of T cell receptor beta chains from one sample in a study of Graves' ophthalmopathy and Graves' hyperthyroidism. TCRdb re-called the multiplex PCR reads with MiXCR, one entry per CDR3 protein. The sample lists 650,000 to 900,000 distinct CDR3 sequences, about 44% occurring once. Sequenced sample: peripheral blood. The source of these receptors is an adult man with Graves' ophthalmopathy. Both conserved end residues are part of each CDR3. The order of the fields is V gene, J gene, clone size, CDR3 length, D gene, CDR3 DNA, CDR3 protein. The D gene is left open where the match is weak. The size of a clone is reported for some rows only, either as once, few or many, or as a class for expanded clones.

v_gene: TRBV13; j_gene: TRBJ2-5; abundance: few; len: 16; d_gene: .; CDR3nt: TGTGCCAGCAGCCTGCGCCGGGCAGCAGGAGGAGAGACCCAGTACTTC; CDR3aa: CASSLRRAAGGETQYF
v_gene: TRBV5-1; j_gene: TRBJ2-5; abundance: .; len: 14; d_gene: TRBD2; CDR3nt: TGCGCCAGCAGCTTGGCGGGAGGGCCAGAGATCCAGTACTTC; CDR3aa: CASSLAGGPEIQYF
v_gene: TRBV29-1; j_gene: TRBJ1-2; abundance: many; len: 13; d_gene: .; CDR3nt: TGCAGCGTTTACCGCCCAAGGAACTATGGCTACACCTTC; CDR3aa: CSVYRPRNYGYTF
v_gene: TRBV13; j_gene: TRBJ2-2; abundance: .; len: 16; d_gene: TRBD2; CDR3nt: TGTGCCAGCAGCAAGACCACTAGCGGGGTCACCGGGGAGCTGTTTTTT; CDR3aa: CASSKTTSGVTGELFF
v_gene: TRBV29-1; j_gene: TRBJ2-3; abundance: once; len: 14; d_gene: .; CDR3nt: TGCAGCGTTGAAGATCCGGGGCCCACAGATACGCAGTATTTT; CDR3aa: CSVEDPGPTDTQYF
v_gene: TRBV25-1; j_gene: TRBJ1-6; abundance: .; len: 17; d_gene: .; CDR3nt: TGTGCCAGCAGTGCTACAGGGCCGGGGGTAACCAACTCACCCCTCCACTTT; CDR3aa: CASSATGPGVTNSPLHF
v_gene: TRBV12-3/TRBV12-4; j_gene: TRBJ2-7; abundance: once; len: 15; d_gene: .; CDR3nt: TGTGCCAGCAGCGCCCCATGGAGGAACTCCTACGAGCAGTGCTTC; CDR3aa: CASSAPWRNSYEQCF
v_gene: TRBV2; j_gene: TRBJ1-5; abundance: many; len: 15; d_gene: .; CDR3nt: TGTGCCAGCAGTGAGTCGGCAGGTAGCAATCAGCCCCAGCATTTT; CDR3aa: CASSESAGSNQPQHF
v_gene: TRBV12-3/TRBV12-4; j_gene: TRBJ2-7; abundance: .; len: 15; d_gene: TRBD1; CDR3nt: TGTGCCAGCAGCCGAACAGGGGGGCAGGCCTACGAGCAGTACTTC; CDR3aa: CASSRTGGQAYEQYF
v_gene: TRBV2; j_gene: TRBJ1-6; abundance: few; len: 15; d_gene: .; CDR3nt: TGTGCCAGCACAAAAACGACAGCCTATAATTCACCCCTCCACTTT; CDR3aa: CASTKTTAYNSPLHF
v_gene: TRBV6-6; j_gene: TRBJ2-5; abundance: .; len: 16; d_gene: .; CDR3nt: TGTGCCAGCAGCTTAGCGAGCCCCTGGGGCAGGGAGACCCAGTACTTC; CDR3aa: CASSLASPWGRETQYF
v_gene: TRBV11-1; j_gene: TRBJ1-1; abundance: few; len: 14; d_gene: .; CDR3nt: TGTGCCAGCAGCCAAGAAGAAAGGGGAACTGAAGCTTTCTTT; CDR3aa: CASSQEERGTEAFF
v_gene: TRBV20-1; j_gene: TRBJ2-2; abundance: few; len: 16; d_gene: .; CDR3nt: TGCAGTGCCACGCCCGAGCCGGCAGCGTACACCGGGGAGCTGTTTTTT; CDR3aa: CSATPEPAAYTGELFF
v_gene: TRBV29-1; j_gene: TRBJ1-3; abundance: .; len: 17; d_gene: .; CDR3nt: TGCAGCGTTGAAGGGCAAGGTGGCTCGAGCTCTGGAAACACCATATATTTT; CDR3aa: CSVEGQGGSSSGNTIYF
v_gene: TRBV20-1; j_gene: TRBJ2-5; abundance: .; len: 17; d_gene: TRBD2; CDR3nt: TGCAGTGCTAGAGACTTTGGGACTAGCGGGAGCCGGGAGACCCAGTACTTC; CDR3aa: CSARDFGTSGSRETQYF
v_gene: TRBV12-3/TRBV12-4; j_gene: TRBJ1-2; abundance: .; len: 16; d_gene: TRBD1; CDR3nt: TGTGCCAGCAGCGGACTCATACAGGGGGCCACCTATGGCTACACCTTC; CDR3aa: CASSGLIQGATYGYTF
v_gene: TRBV25-1; j_gene: TRBJ2-2; abundance: .; len: 16; d_gene: .; CDR3nt: TGTGCCAGCAGAGATCCCCGCCCTGGAGACACCGGGGAGCTGTTTTTT; CDR3aa: CASRDPRPGDTGELFF
v_gene: TRBV5-1; j_gene: TRBJ1-6; abundance: .; len: 15; d_gene: .; CDR3nt: TGCGCCAGCAGCTCGGCTGCAGGCCGGAATTCACCCCTCCACTTT; CDR3aa: CASSSAAGRNSPLHF
v_gene: TRBV20-1; j_gene: TRBJ1-1; abundance: .; len: 14; d_gene: TRBD1; CDR3nt: TGCAGTGCTACTGGGGACAGCCAAAACACTGAAGCTTTCTTT; CDR3aa: CSATGDSQNTEAFF
v_gene: TRBV5-6; j_gene: TRBJ1-1; abundance: few; len: 13; d_gene: .; CDR3nt: TGTGCCAGCGAGACGGGAGCGAACACTGAAGCTTTCTTT; CDR3aa: CASETGANTEAFF
v_gene: TRBV4-2; j_gene: TRBJ1-2; abundance: .; len: 15; d_gene: TRBD1; CDR3nt: TGTGCCAGCAGCGGCACAGGGACAGGTTATCGTGGCTACACCTTC; CDR3aa: CASSGTGTGYRGYTF
v_gene: TRBV12-3/TRBV12-4; j_gene: TRBJ1-5; abundance: .; len: 14; d_gene: .; CDR3nt: TGTGCCAGCGCAAGGGCGGGGGGCCATCAGCCCCAGCATTTT; CDR3aa: CASARAGGHQPQHF
v_gene: TRBV7-9; j_gene: TRBJ1-1; abundance: once; len: 14; d_gene: .; CDR3nt: TGTGCCAGCAGCCCACCCGGGGGGTCCACTGAAGCTTTCTTT; CDR3aa: CASSPPGGSTEAFF
v_gene: TRBV7-9; j_gene: TRBJ2-5; abundance: .; len: 14; d_gene: TRBD2; CDR3nt: TGTGCCAGCAGCCTACGGACTAGCCCGGAGACCCAGTACTTC; CDR3aa: CASSLRTSPETQYF
v_gene: TRBV30; j_gene: TRBJ1-2; abundance: .; len: 12; d_gene: TRBD1; CDR3nt: TGTGCCTGGCAAGCAGGGGGCCATGGCTACACCTTC; CDR3aa: CAWQAGGHGYTF
v_gene: TRBV7-2; j_gene: TRBJ1-5; abundance: .; len: 15; d_gene: .; CDR3nt: TGTGCCAGCAGCAAATCGACAGTCAGCAATCAGCCCCGGCATTTT; CDR3aa: CASSKSTVSNQPRHF
v_gene: TRBV6-5; j_gene: TRBJ2-5; abundance: .; len: 11; d_gene: .; CDR3nt: TGTGCCAGCAGGCGAGGAGGGACCCAGTACTTC; CDR3aa: CASRRGGTQYF
v_gene: TRBV29-1; j_gene: TRBJ2-6; abundance: .; len: 18; d_gene: TRBD1; CDR3nt: TGCAGCGTTACCGCCGGGACAGGGGATTTCTCTGGGGCCAACGTCCTGACTTTC; CDR3aa: CSVTAGTGDFSGANVLTF
v_gene: TRBV7-2; j_gene: TRBJ1-3; abundance: few; len: 14; d_gene: .; CDR3nt: TGTGCCAGCAGCCAAAACAGGGTTGGAAACACCATATATTTT; CDR3aa: CASSQNRVGNTIYF
v_gene: TRBV10-2; j_gene: TRBJ1-5; abundance: .; len: 16; d_gene: TRBD1; CDR3nt: TGTGCCAGCAGTTACCCTACAGGGGATAGCAATCAGCCCCAGCATTTT; CDR3aa: CASSYPTGDSNQPQHF
v_gene: TRBV15; j_gene: TRBJ1-1; abundance: .; len: 15; d_gene: .; CDR3nt: TGTGCCACCAGCAGACCCATACAGGCCCCCACTGAAGCTTTCTTT; CDR3aa: CATSRPIQAPTEAFF
v_gene: TRBV10-3; j_gene: TRBJ1-6; abundance: many; len: 14; d_gene: TRBD1; CDR3nt: TGTGCCATCAGGGGTGACAGGGATAATTCACCCCTCCACTTT; CDR3aa: CAIRGDRDNSPLHF
v_gene: TRBV9; j_gene: TRBJ1-2; abundance: few; len: 12; d_gene: .; CDR3nt: TGTGCCAGCAGCCCACGTGAGGGGTTTTACACCTTC; CDR3aa: CASSPREGFYTF